This TCR beta chain was identified during a study of cytomegalovirus exposure and HLA in healthy donors. This CDR3 is 13 amino acids long. The germline V gene has CDR1 MNHEY and CDR2 SVGAGI. V gave up 6 bases and J gave up 5 bases, with 13 bases separating them. Vbeta (60) and Jbeta (13) primers were used in the PCR. TCRdb's copy holds only in-frame clones and misses some; the assay was immunoSEQ multiplex PCR. The sample has 150,000 to 200,000 clones; around 80% are singletons. The sample comprised PBMCs. The clonotype was recovered from a man aged 18 to 30 in good health and CMV-seronegative. The V gene is TRBV6-5, the J gene TRBJ1-2; D gene uncertain. CDR3 in amino acids: CASSAGLGYGYTF. Here the CDR3 DNA reads TGTGCCAGCAGCGCTGGACTTGGGTATGGCTACACCTTC.